These T cell receptor beta chains were read from a single sample in a study of CD8 T cells in Susac syndrome. TCRdb reprocessed the immunoSEQ multiplex PCR reads via MiXCR and lists one record per CDR3 protein. The sample records about 300,000 distinct CDR3 sequences, 85% being singletons. The sample taken for sequencing was CD8+ T cells from PBMCs. All receptors come from a human donor with multiple sclerosis. Both conserved end residues are part of each CDR3. D genes are given only for firm matches. Clone size, where shown, is once, few, many, or a class for clones that have expanded.

V	J	size	D	CDR3	DNA
TRBV6-5	TRBJ2-7	-	-	CASSYFGSRWYEQYF	TGTGCCAGCAGTTATTTCGGGTCTAGATGGTACGAGCAGTACTTC
TRBV20-1	TRBJ2-1	-	-	CSAREGIDNEQFF	TGCAGTGCTAGAGAAGGGATAGACAATGAGCAGTTCTTC
TRBV7-2	TRBJ1-5	-	-	CASSLLQNSNQPQHF	TGTGCCAGCAGCTTGTTACAGAATAGCAATCAGCCCCAGCATTTT
TRBV24-1	TRBJ2-1	-	TRBD2	CATSEGTTDTYNEQFF	TGTGCCACCAGTGAAGGGACTACCGACACCTACAATGAGCAGTTCTTC
TRBV9	TRBJ2-1	-	-	CASSPSLRGGGADEQFF	TGTGCCAGCAGCCCGTCGCTTAGGGGAGGGGGGGCCGATGAGCAGTTCTTC
TRBV4-3	TRBJ2-3	once	TRBD2	CASSQAGRGDTDTQYF	TGCGCCAGCAGCCAAGCCGGGAGGGGAGACACAGATACGCAGTATTTT
TRBV19	TRBJ2-7	-	TRBD1	CASTPTGANSYEQYF	TGTGCCAGTACTCCCACAGGGGCGAACTCCTACGAGCAGTACTTC
TRBV7-9	TRBJ2-1	-	TRBD1	CASSPRDRGGNEQFF	TGTGCCAGCAGCCCCCGGGACAGGGGAGGTAATGAGCAGTTCTTC
TRBV11-2	TRBJ2-7	few	TRBD1	CASSLWDSGSYEQYF	TGTGCCAGCAGCTTATGGGACAGTGGCTCCTACGAGCAGTACTTC
TRBV13	TRBJ2-7	-	-	CASSLTASLSYEQYF	TGTGCCAGCAGCCTAACAGCAAGCCTCTCCTACGAGCAGTACTTC
TRBV10-3	TRBJ2-7	-	TRBD1	CAISRWDRVTYEQYF	TGTGCCATCAGTCGATGGGACAGGGTAACCTACGAGCAGTACTTC
TRBV5-8	TRBJ2-1	-	-	CASSLATQGYYNEQFF	TGTGCCAGCAGCTTGGCGACTCAGGGGTATTACAATGAGCAGTTCTTC
TRBV10-2	TRBJ2-2	-	TRBD2	CASSEGGLAGDGELFF	TGCGCCAGCAGTGAGGGAGGGCTAGCGGGAGACGGGGAGCTGTTTTTT
TRBV6-1	TRBJ1-3	-	-	CASSERTATASGNTIYF	TGTGCCAGCAGTGAAAGGACTGCCACTGCCTCTGGAAACACCATATATTTT
TRBV7-9	TRBJ1-1	once	-	CASSLVEKLTEAFF	TGTGCCAGCAGCTTAGTGGAGAAGTTGACTGAAGCTTTCTTT
TRBV24-1	TRBJ2-2	once	TRBD1	CATGPGTGAITGELFF	TGTGCCACCGGCCCCGGGACAGGGGCCATCACCGGGGAGCTGTTTTTT
TRBV11-3	TRBJ1-1	-	-	CASSLDYAEAFF	TGTGCCAGCAGCTTAGATTACGCTGAAGCTTTCTTT
TRBV27	TRBJ2-1	-	-	CASSLIGFGFYNEQFF	TGTGCCAGCAGTTTAATAGGGTTCGGGTTCTACAATGAGCAGTTCTTC
TRBV6-5	TRBJ1-1	-	-	CASSYSLGAAGTEAFF	TGTGCCAGCAGTTACTCTCTCGGGGCCGCGGGCACTGAAGCTTTCTTT
TRBV20-1	TRBJ1-2	-	-	CSARDRPYGYTF	TGCAGTGCTAGAGATCGACCGTATGGCTACACCTTC
TRBV20-1	TRBJ1-3	-	-	CSAPSCTIYF	TGCAGTGCTCCCTCATGCACCATATATTTT
TRBV5-1	TRBJ2-4	once	TRBD2	CASSQLAGGGTKNIQYF	TGCGCCAGCAGCCAACTCGCGGGAGGGGGGACCAAAAACATTCAGTACTTC
TRBV9	TRBJ1-5	-	TRBD1	CASSQGGGNSNQPQHF	TGTGCCAGCAGCCAGGGGGGAGGAAATAGCAATCAGCCCCAGCATTTT
TRBV4-3	TRBJ2-7	-	-	CASSQVSAYNYEQYF	TGCGCCAGCAGCCAAGTCTCGGCCTACAACTACGAGCAGTACTTC
TRBV4-3	TRBJ1-1	-	-	CASSQDRAGNTEAFF	TGCGCCAGCAGCCAAGATCGGGCAGGGAACACTGAAGCTTTCTTT
TRBV3-1	TRBJ2-5	-	-	CASSQMDGQETQYF	TGTGCCAGCAGCCAAATGGACGGACAAGAGACCCAGTACTTC
TRBV11-2	TRBJ1-3	-	-	CASSSIGRNVGNTIYF	TGTGCCAGCAGCTCAATTGGACGAAACGTTGGAAACACCATATATTTT
TRBV6-5	TRBJ2-3	once	TRBD1	CASSYSDRGKDTQYF	TGTGCCAGCAGTTACTCGGACAGGGGAAAAGATACGCAGTATTTT
TRBV4-3	TRBJ2-3	many	-	CASSQGPLGQDTQYF	TGCGCCAGCAGCCAAGGCCCGTTGGGACAAGATACGCAGTATTTT
TRBV7-9	TRBJ1-2	-	TRBD1	CASSSSGTDFYGYTF	TGTGCCAGCAGCTCATCCGGGACAGACTTCTATGGCTACACCTTC
TRBV6-6	TRBJ2-7	-	TRBD1	CASSSPPDRAPYEQYF	TGTGCCAGCAGTTCCCCACCGGACAGGGCCCCCTACGAGCAGTACTTC
TRBV7-3	TRBJ2-3	-	-	CASSLVGSRTDTQYF	TGTGCCAGCAGCTTAGTCGGGAGCCGCACAGATACGCAGTATTTT
TRBV7-8	TRBJ1-5	-	TRBD1	CASSFDRGDNQPQHF	TGTGCCAGCAGCTTTGACAGGGGCGACAATCAGCCCCAGCATTTT
TRBV27	TRBJ2-7	few	TRBD2	CASSPTSAGVPYEQYF	TGTGCCAGCAGTCCCACCTCGGCGGGAGTCCCCTACGAGCAGTACTTC
TRBV19	TRBJ1-1	-	-	CASSLGWQSLRDTEAFF	TGTGCCAGTAGTTTGGGGTGGCAAAGTTTAAGAGACACTGAAGCTTTCTTT
TRBV7-9	TRBJ1-2	-	TRBD1	CASSFQDRANYGYTF	TGTGCCAGCAGCTTCCAAGACAGGGCTAACTATGGCTACACCTTC
TRBV9	TRBJ2-1	-	-	CASGSYLYNEQFF	TGTGCCAGCGGCTCCTACCTATACAATGAGCAGTTCTTC